This TCR beta chain appears in the sequencing data of a study of T cell responses to AZD1222 COVID-19 vaccine. Findings and limits, study-wide: Spike-specific TCR breadth and depth went up after people got two AZD1222 doses. Most donors were white British, females outnumbered males, and clonal diversity was possibly underestimated. Spike was spanned by vaccine-associated CD4 TCRs, which were dominant at 160-218 and 743-854. Baseline serostatus was positive in only six or seven AZD1222 recipients.

The CDR3 extends over 15 amino acids. V gave up 5 bases and J gave up 3 bases, with 16 bases separating them. The germline CDR1 and CDR2 sequences are SQVTM and ANQGSEA. TCRdb's table, derived via immunoSEQ multiplex PCR, lists solely in-frame clones and lacks some. Found here are 150,000 to 200,000 clones, just over 90% of them singletons; the top ten hold about 3.9%. Of note for this clone: Its antigen is not known.

The chain links TRBV29-1 to TRBJ1-4, with D perhaps matching TRBD1 (5 bases). The sample was peripheral blood, taken on day 0 of AZD1222 vaccination. The TCR was taken from an adult in good health. The CDR3 nucleotides read TGCAGCGTTTGCCGGGACCGAGACTCTAATGAAAAACTGTTTTTT. Residues: CSVCRDRDSNEKLFF. Together with reference TRBV29-1 and TRBJ1-4, the CDR3 gives the full variable domain: SAVISQKPSRDICQRGTSLTIQCQVDSQVTMMFWYRQQPGQSLTLIATANQGSEATYESGFVIDKFPISRPNLTFSTLTVSNMSPEDSSIYLCSVCRDRDSNEKLFFGSGTQLSVL.